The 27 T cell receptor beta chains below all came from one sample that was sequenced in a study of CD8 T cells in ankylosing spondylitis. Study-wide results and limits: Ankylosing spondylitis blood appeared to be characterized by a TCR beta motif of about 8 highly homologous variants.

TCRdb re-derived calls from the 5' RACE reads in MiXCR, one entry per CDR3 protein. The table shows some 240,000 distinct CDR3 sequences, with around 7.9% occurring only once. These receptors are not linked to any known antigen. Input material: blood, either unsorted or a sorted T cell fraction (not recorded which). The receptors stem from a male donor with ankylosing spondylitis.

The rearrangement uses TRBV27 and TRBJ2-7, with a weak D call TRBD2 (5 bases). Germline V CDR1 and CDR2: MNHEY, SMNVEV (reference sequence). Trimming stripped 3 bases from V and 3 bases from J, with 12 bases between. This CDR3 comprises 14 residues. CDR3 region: CASSFTGGGYEQYF. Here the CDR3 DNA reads TGTGCCAGCAGTTTTACCGGAGGAGGCTACGAGCAGTACTTC.

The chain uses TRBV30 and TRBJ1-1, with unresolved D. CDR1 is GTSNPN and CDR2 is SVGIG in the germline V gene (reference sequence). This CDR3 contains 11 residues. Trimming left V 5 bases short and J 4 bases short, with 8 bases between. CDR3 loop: CAWAVGTEAFF. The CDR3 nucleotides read TGTGCCTGGGCGGTTGGCACTGAAGCTTTCTTT.

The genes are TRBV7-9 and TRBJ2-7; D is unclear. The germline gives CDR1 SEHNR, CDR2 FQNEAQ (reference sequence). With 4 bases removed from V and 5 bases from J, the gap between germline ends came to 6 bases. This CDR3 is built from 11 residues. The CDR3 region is CASSSAHEQYF. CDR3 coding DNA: TGTGCCAGCAGCTCCGCGCACGAGCAGTACTTC.

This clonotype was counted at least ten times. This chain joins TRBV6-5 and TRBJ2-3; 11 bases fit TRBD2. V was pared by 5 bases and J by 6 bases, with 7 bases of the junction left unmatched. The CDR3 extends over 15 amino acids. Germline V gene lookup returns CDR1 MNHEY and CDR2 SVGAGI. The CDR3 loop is CASSNLLAGVDTQYF. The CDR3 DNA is TGTGCCAGCAGTAACCTACTAGCGGGGGTGGATACGCAGTATTTT.

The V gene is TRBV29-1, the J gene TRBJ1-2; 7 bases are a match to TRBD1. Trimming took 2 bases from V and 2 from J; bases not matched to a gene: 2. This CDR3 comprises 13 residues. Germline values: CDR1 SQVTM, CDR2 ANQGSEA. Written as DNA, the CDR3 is TGCAGCGTTGAAACAGGGGCCAACTATGGCTACACCTTC. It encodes CSVETGANYGYTF. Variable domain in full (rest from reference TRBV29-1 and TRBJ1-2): SAVISQKPSRDICQRGTSLTIQCQVDSQVTMMFWYRQQPGQSLTLIATANQGSEATYESGFVIDKFPISRPNLTFSTLTVSNMSPEDSSIYLCSVETGANYGYTFGSGTRLTVV.

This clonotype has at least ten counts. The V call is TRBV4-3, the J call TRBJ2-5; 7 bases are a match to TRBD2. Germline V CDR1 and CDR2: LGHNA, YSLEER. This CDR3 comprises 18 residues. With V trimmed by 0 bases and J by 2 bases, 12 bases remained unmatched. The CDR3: CASSQDPPGGEGQETQYF. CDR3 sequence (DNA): TGCGCCAGCAGCCAAGATCCTCCGGGGGGTGAAGGACAAGAGACCCAGTACTTC.

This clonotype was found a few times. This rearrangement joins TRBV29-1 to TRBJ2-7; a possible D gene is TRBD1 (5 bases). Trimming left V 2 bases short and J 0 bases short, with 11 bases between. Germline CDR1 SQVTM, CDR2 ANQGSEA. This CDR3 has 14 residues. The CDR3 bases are TGCAGCGTTGAAACAGGCGATAGCTCCTACGAGCAGTACTTC. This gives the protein CSVETGDSSYEQYF.

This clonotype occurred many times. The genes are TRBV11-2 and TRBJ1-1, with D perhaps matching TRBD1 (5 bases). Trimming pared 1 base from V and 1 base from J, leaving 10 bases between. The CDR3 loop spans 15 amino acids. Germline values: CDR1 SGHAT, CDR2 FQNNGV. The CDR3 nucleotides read TGTGCCAGCAGCTTAGGTGGACACCCGAACACTGAAGCTTTCTTT. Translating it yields CASSLGGHPNTEAFF.

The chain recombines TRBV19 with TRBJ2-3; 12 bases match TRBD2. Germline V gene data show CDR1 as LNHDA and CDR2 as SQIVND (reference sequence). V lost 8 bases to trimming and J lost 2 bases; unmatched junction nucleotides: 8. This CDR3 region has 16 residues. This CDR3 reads CASGRTSGDSTDTQYF. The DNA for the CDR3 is TGTGCCAGTGGCCGGACTAGCGGGGATTCCACAGATACGCAGTATTTT. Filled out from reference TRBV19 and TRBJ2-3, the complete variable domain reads DGGITQSPKYLFRKEGQNVTLSCEQNLNHDAMYWYRQDPGQGLRLIYYSQIVNDFQKGDIAEGYSVSREKKESFPLTVTSAQKNPTAFYLCASGRTSGDSTDTQYFGPGTRLTVL.

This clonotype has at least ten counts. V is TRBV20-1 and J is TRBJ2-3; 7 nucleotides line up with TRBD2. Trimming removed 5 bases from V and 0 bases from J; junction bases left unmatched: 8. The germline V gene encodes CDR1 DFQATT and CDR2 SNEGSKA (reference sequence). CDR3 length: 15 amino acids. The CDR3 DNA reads TGCAGTGCTTCCCCCGGGCGGGAGAGCACAGATACGCAGTATTTT. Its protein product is CSASPGRESTDTQYF.

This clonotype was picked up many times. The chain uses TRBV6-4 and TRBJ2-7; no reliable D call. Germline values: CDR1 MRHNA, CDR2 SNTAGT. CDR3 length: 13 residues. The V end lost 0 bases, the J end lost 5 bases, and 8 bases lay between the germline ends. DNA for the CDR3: TGTGCCAGCAGTGACTCGATGGGGAACGAGCAGTACTTC. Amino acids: CASSDSMGNEQYF.

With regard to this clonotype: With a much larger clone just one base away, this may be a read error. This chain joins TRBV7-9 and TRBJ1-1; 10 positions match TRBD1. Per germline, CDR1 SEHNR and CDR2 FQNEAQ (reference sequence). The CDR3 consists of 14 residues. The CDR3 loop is CASSSGQGNSEAFF. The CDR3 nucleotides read TGTGCCAGCAGCTCGGGACAGGGGAACAGTGAAGCTTTCTTT.

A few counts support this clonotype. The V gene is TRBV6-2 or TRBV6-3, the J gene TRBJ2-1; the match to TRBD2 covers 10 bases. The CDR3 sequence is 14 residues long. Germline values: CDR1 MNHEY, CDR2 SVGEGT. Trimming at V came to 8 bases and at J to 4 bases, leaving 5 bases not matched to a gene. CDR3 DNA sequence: TGTGCCAGCGGGGGGACTAGCGAGTACAATGAGCAGTTCTTC. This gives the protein CASGGTSEYNEQFF.

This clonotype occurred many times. The CDR3 DNA is TGTGCCAGCAGCCCTGCCCTCCTACAGGGCCCCCTTGGCTACACCTTC. Its protein is CASSPALLQGPLGYTF. V is TRBV4-2 and J is TRBJ1-2; D possibly corresponds to TRBD1 (6 bases). Germline CDR1 reads LGHNA; CDR2 reads YNFKEQ. V lost 4 bases and J lost 7, with 22 bases in between. The CDR3 contains 16 residues.

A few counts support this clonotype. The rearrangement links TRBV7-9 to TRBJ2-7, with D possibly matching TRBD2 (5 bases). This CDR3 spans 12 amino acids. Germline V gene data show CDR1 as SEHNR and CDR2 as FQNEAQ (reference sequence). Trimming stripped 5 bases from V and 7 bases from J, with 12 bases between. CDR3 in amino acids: CASSQRPGEQYF. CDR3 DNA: TGTGCCAGCAGCCAACGACCGGGGGAGCAGTACTTC.

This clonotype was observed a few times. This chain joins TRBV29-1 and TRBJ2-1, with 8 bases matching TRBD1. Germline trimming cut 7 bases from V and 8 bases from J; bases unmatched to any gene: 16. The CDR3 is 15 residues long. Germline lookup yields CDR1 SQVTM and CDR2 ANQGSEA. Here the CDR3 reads CSAFRDRRRSDEQFF. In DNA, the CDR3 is TGCAGCGCCTTCCGGGACAGGCGACGTTCTGATGAGCAGTTCTTC.

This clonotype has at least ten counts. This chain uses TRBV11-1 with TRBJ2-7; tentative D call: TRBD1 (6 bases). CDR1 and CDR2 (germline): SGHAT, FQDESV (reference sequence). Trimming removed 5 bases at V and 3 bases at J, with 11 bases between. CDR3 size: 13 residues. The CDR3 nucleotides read TGTGCCAGCAGCACCAGACAGGTCTACGAGCAGTACTTC. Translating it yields CASSTRQVYEQYF.

CDR3 sequence (DNA): TGTGCCAGCAGAGAAGGGCTAGCGGACTCCTACGAGCAGTACTTC. Translating it yields CASREGLADSYEQYF. The chain joins TRBV4-2 to TRBJ2-7; TRBD2 matches 7 bases. The CDR3 length is 15 residues. Germline assignment: CDR1 LGHNA and CDR2 YNFKEQ. The junction had 8 bases not matched to a gene; V was cut back by 6 bases and J by 0 bases.

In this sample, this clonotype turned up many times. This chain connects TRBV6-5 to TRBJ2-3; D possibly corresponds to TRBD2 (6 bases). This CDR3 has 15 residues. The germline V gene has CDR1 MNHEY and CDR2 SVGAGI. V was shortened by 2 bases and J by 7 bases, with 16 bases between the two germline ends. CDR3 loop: CASSYLAGTSNTQYF. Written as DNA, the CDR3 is TGTGCCAGCAGTTACCTGGCGGGAACCTCGAATACGCAGTATTTT.

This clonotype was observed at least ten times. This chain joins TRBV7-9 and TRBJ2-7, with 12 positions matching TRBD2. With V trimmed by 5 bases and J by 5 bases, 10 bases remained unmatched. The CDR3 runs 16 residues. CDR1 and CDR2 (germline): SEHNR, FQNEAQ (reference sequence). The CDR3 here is CASSTGLAGKENEQYF. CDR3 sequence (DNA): TGTGCCAGCAGCACCGGACTAGCGGGGAAGGAGAACGAGCAGTACTTC.

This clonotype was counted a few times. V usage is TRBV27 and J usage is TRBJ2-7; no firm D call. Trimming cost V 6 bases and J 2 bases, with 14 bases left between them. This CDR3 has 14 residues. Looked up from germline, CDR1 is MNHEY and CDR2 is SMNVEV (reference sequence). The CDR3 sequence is CASRISGAAYEQYF. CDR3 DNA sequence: TGTGCCAGCAGGATCTCGGGTGCAGCCTACGAGCAGTACTTC.

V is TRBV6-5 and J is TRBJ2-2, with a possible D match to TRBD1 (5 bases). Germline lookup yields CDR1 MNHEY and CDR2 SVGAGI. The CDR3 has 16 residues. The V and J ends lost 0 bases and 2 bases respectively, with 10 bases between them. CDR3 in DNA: TGTGCCAGCAGTTACTCGGGGCAGGGCAACACCGGGGAGCTGTTTTTT. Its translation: CASSYSGQGNTGELFF.

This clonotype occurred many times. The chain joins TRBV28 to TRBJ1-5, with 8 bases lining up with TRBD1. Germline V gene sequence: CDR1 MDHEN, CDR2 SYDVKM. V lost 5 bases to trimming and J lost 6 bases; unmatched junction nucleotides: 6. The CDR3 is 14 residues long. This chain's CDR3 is CASSRTGKGQPQHF. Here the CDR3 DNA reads TGTGCCAGCAGTCGGACAGGGAAGGGTCAGCCCCAGCATTTT.

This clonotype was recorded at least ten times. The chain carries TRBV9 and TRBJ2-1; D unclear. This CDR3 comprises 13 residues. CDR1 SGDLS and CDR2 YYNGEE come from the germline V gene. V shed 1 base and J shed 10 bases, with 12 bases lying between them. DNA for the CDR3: TGTGCCAGCAGCGTAAGCAGGAGCAACGAGCAGTTCTTC. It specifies CASSVSRSNEQFF.

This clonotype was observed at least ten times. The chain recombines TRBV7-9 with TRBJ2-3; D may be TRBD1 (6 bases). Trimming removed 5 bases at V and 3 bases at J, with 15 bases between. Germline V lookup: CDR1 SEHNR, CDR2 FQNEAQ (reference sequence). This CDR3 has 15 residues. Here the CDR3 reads CASSEGVLGTDTQYF. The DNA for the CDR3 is TGTGCCAGCAGCGAGGGGGTCCTGGGAACAGATACGCAGTATTTT.

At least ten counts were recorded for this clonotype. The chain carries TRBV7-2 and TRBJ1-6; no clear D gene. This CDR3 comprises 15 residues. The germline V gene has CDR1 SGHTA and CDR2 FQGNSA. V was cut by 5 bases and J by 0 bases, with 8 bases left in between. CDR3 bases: TGTGCCAGCAGCATCGGGAGCTCCTATAATTCACCCCTCCACTTT. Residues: CASSIGSSYNSPLHF.

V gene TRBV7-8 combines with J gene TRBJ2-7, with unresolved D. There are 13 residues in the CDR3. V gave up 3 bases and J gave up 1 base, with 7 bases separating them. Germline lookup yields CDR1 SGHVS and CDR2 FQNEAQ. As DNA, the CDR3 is TGTGCCAGCAGCTTGGATAAATCCTACGAGCAGTACTTC. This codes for CASSLDKSYEQYF.